This TCR beta chain was found in a study of cytomegalovirus exposure and HLA in healthy donors. Overall study findings and caveats: It was assumed in the presence/absence analyses that sequencing depth was roughly uniform across donors.

The table lists this clone with a few counts. As yet, its antigen is unknown. The CDR3 extends over 13 amino acids. Germline lookup yields CDR1 SQVTM and CDR2 ANQGSEA. V was cut by 4 bases and J by 0 bases, with 10 bases left in between. Primers for the PCR totalled 60 Vbeta and 13 Jbeta. Repertoires were generated with immunoSEQ multiplex PCR, while TCRdb's copy carries only in-frame clones and drops some. In the table there are about 190,000 clones, around 82% of which are singletons. The specimen was PBMCs. The chain joins TRBV29-1 to TRBJ2-7, with TRBD1 as a possible D gene (6 bases). The TCR was taken from a man aged 18 to 29 in good health and CMV-seronegative. The CDR3 nucleotides read TGCAGCGTTGTGGACAGTTACTCCTACGAGCAGTACTTC. Protein product: CSVVDSYSYEQYF.